The clone carrying this TCR beta chain was seen many times. What it recognizes is unknown. This sample is part of a study of CD8 T cells in ankylosing spondylitis. Quantitative 5'-RACE with molecular barcodes was used to make the TCR beta libraries. TCRdb reprocessed the 5' RACE reads with MiXCR, giving one entry per CDR3 protein. Here the sample spans roughly 120,000 distinct CDR3 sequences, around 15% being singletons. Study outcomes and limitations: Some of these motif variants have turned up before, in reports on reactive arthritis synovial fluid and blood. Matched ankylosing spondylitis synovial fluid reportedly contained a significantly enriched population of disease-linked clones. Ankylosing spondylitis blood appeared to be characterized by a TCR beta motif of eight highly homologous variants.

The TCR was taken from a female donor with ankylosing spondylitis or in good health (not recorded which). Sample: blood, either unsorted or a sorted T cell fraction (not recorded which).

CDR3 sequence reads: CASSLRDITYEQYF. The CDR3 DNA follows: TGTGCCAGCAGCTTACGGGACATCACCTACGAGCAGTACTTC. The chain uses TRBV7-2 and TRBJ2-7, with D perhaps TRBD1 (6 bases). Germline V gene sequence: CDR1 SGHTA, CDR2 FQGNSA. V was cut by 2 bases and J by 2 bases, with 10 bases left in between. This CDR3 has 14 amino acids.